One sample yielded the 27 T cell receptor beta chains listed below, sequenced in a study of OX40 agonist ivuxolimab in advanced cancers. Data came from immunoSEQ multiplex PCR; TCRdb stores just in-frame clones and leaves some out. Among 45,000 or so clones listed, roughly 90% were seen once. The specimen was CD4+ or CD8+ T cells sorted from blood, collected in a trial of the OX40 agonist ivuxolimab. These receptors all come from an adult with an advanced solid tumor such as melanoma, head and neck, liver or kidney cancer.

The chain couples TRBV7-2 to TRBJ2-3; no definite D call. Germline CDR1 reads SGHTA; CDR2 reads FQGNSA. V was pared by 2 bases and J by 2 bases, with 5 bases between. This CDR3 comprises 13 residues. The CDR3 region has the DNA TGTGCCAGCAGCTTACCCCTCACAGATACGCAGTATTTT. It specifies CASSLPLTDTQYF.

The rearrangement links TRBV18 to TRBJ2-7; 9 bases map to TRBD2. V was pared by 3 bases and J by 4 bases, with 7 bases of the junction left unmatched. Per the germline V gene, CDR1 is KGHSH and CDR2 is LQKENI. The CDR3 runs to 15 residues. For the CDR3, the DNA is TGTGCCAGCTCACCCCCGGGACTAGCTGAATACGAGCAGTACTTC. Amino acids: CASSPPGLAEYEQYF.

The rearrangement joins TRBV5-8 to TRBJ1-2; D gene ambiguous. The CDR3 spans 14 residues. The V gene's germline CDR1 is SGHTS and CDR2 YDEGEE. Trimming removed 4 bases at V and 7 bases at J, with 17 bases between. CDR3 sequence: CASSLGLRWPGYTF. In nucleotides, the CDR3 is TGTGCCAGCAGCCTAGGACTCAGGTGGCCTGGCTACACCTTC.

The CDR3 sequence is CASSPRTSEGEQFF. The CDR3 DNA sequence: TGTGCCAGCTCACCGAGGACTAGCGAAGGTGAGCAGTTCTTC. This chain joins TRBV18 and TRBJ2-1; TRBD2 aligns across 9 bases. The V segment lost 3 bases and the J segment 9 bases; nucleotides outside the gene matches: 6. Germline V CDR1 and CDR2: KGHSH, LQKENI. This CDR3 is built from 14 residues. Full variable domain (remainder filled in from reference TRBV18 and TRBJ2-1): NAGVMQNPRHLVRRRGQEARLRCSPMKGHSHVYWYRQLPEEGLKFMVYLQKENIIDESGMPKERFSAEFPKEGPSILRIQQVVRGDSAAYFCASSPRTSEGEQFFGPGTRLTVL.

J is TRBJ2-5 and V is TRBV29-1, with D perhaps being TRBD1 or TRBD2 (5 bases each). Trimming left V 4 bases short and J 5 bases short, with 11 bases between. The CDR3 is made up of 12 amino acids. Germline loops: CDR1 SQVTM, CDR2 ANQGSEA. The DNA for the CDR3 is TGCAGCGTTGGGGTCGAGGGGGAGACCCAGTACTTC. Translation gives CSVGVEGETQYF.

The rearrangement uses TRBV19 and TRBJ1-3; D remains unclear. The V and J ends lost 8 bases and 0 bases respectively, with 11 bases between them. This CDR3 spans 14 amino acids. CDR1 LNHDA and CDR2 SQIVND come from the germline V gene (reference sequence). The CDR3: CASSNGDSGNTIYF. The CDR3 bases are TGTGCCAGTTCCAACGGAGACTCTGGAAACACCATATATTTT.

This clone appeared a few times. The chain has TRBV9 and TRBJ1-3; 9 bases agree with TRBD1. The CDR3 has 17 amino acids. Trimming cost V 3 bases and J 4 bases; bases outside gene matches: 11. The germline V gene encodes CDR1 SGDLS and CDR2 YYNGEE. CDR3 sequence (DNA): TGTGCCAGCAGCGCCGAGGAACAGGGGGCTAAAGGAAACACCATATATTTT. Its translation is CASSAEEQGAKGNTIYF.

V usage is TRBV4-2 and J usage is TRBJ2-7; TRBD2 agrees at 9 bases. CDR1 is LGHNA, CDR2 YNFKEQ, per germline. V lost 0 bases and J lost 3; bases outside the gene matches: 3. This CDR3 spans 15 amino acids. DNA of the CDR3: TGTGCCAGCAGCCAAGAGACTAGCGGATACTACGAGCAGTACTTC. This encodes CASSQETSGYYEQYF.

As for this clone: Distinct nucleotide sequences in the sample also encode this CDR3. The CDR3 here is CASTAGRDTQYF. The CDR3 DNA follows: TGTGCCAGCACGGCAGGGAGGGATACGCAGTATTTT. The chain couples TRBV7-2 to TRBJ2-3; TRBD2 is a possible D gene (6 bases). The length of the CDR3 is 12 residues. CDR1 is SGHTA and CDR2 is FQGNSA in the germline V gene. V lost 7 bases to trimming and J lost 6 bases, with 11 bases between them.

The rearrangement joins TRBV7-2 to TRBJ2-5; unclear D gene. Germline CDR1 SGHTA, CDR2 FQGNSA. The ends were cut back, 1 base at V and 9 bases at J, with 12 bases in the middle. This CDR3 contains 13 residues. The CDR3 here is CASSLGGGPAQYF. DNA of the CDR3: TGTGCCAGCAGCTTAGGTGGCGGCCCGGCCCAGTACTTC.

V usage is TRBV19 and J usage is TRBJ2-1, with 10 positions matching TRBD2. The germline CDR1 and CDR2 sequences are LNHDA and SQIVND (reference sequence). The CDR3 has 15 residues. Trimming removed 5 bases from V and 4 bases from J; junction bases left unmatched: 5. CDR3 region: CASSLTSGPYNEQFF. The CDR3 bases are TGTGCCAGTAGTTTGACTAGCGGGCCATACAATGAGCAGTTCTTC.

CDR3: CASSLYQLGTGELFF. DNA for the CDR3: TGTGCCAGCAGCTTGTATCAGCTAGGAACCGGGGAGCTGTTTTTT. This chain connects TRBV5-6 to TRBJ2-2; D is unresolved. Trimming took off 1 base at V and 5 bases at J, with 12 bases between the two ends. The germline V gene has CDR1 SGHDT and CDR2 YYEEEE. This CDR3 spans 15 amino acids.

The V gene is TRBV29-1, the J gene TRBJ1-4, with D uncertain. From germline, CDR1 is SQVTM and CDR2 ANQGSEA. This CDR3 has 12 residues. Trimming shortened V by 7 bases and J by 4 bases, and 10 bases separated the two germline ends. The CDR3 region has the DNA TGCAGCGCAAATACCTTTAATGAAAAACTGTTTTTT. Its translation is CSANTFNEKLFF.

This chain's CDR3 is CASSFRSGTQETQYF. Written as DNA, the CDR3 is TGTGCCAGCAGCTTCAGATCTGGGACCCAAGAGACCCAGTACTTC. This chain connects TRBV11-3 to TRBJ2-5; D tentatively fits TRBD1 or TRBD2 (5 bases each). The CDR3 has 15 amino acids. The germline V and J ends were trimmed by 3 bases and 1 base, with 12 bases remaining between them. CDR1 and CDR2 from the germline V gene are SGHNT and YENEEA.

The chain uses TRBV7-3 and TRBJ2-1; 9 bases line up with TRBD1. The CDR3 has 16 amino acids. The V and J ends lost 2 bases and 5 bases, in that order; junction bases with no gene match: 7. Germline V gives CDR1 SGHTA, CDR2 FQGTGA. The DNA of the CDR3 is TGTGCCAGCAGCTTATGGGGACAGGGTTTCAACAATGAGCAGTTCTTC. This translates into CASSLWGQGFNNEQFF.

This CDR3 is CASKGERVYEQYF. CDR3 DNA sequence: TGTGCCAGCAAGGGGGAGAGGGTCTACGAGCAGTACTTC. This chain links TRBV2 with TRBJ2-7, with a weak D call TRBD1 (6 bases). The CDR3 is 13 residues long. Trimming stripped 7 bases from V and 3 bases from J, with 13 bases between. Germline CDR1 is SNHLY and CDR2 is FYNNEI. Combining the CDR3 with reference TRBV2 and TRBJ2-7 gives the whole variable domain EPEVTQTPSHQVTQMGQEVILRCVPISNHLYFYWYRQILGQKVEFLVSFYNNEISEKSEIFDDQFSVERPDGSNFTLKIRSTKLEDSAMYFCASKGERVYEQYFGPGTRLTVT.

The J gene is TRBJ2-5, the V gene TRBV2; D might be TRBD1 (6 bases). This CDR3 is built from 15 residues. Trimming cost V 7 bases and J 4 bases, with 19 bases left between them. Germline V lookup: CDR1 SNHLY, CDR2 FYNNEI. The CDR3 coding sequence is TGTGCCAGCAAACCCGGGTGGCAGGGGAGAGAGACCCAGTACTTC. Protein sequence: CASKPGWQGRETQYF.

Only a few counts were recorded for this clone. The chain joins TRBV11-2 to TRBJ2-3; D is undetermined. Germline V gene lookup returns CDR1 SGHAT and CDR2 FQNNGV. CDR3 size: 13 residues. Trimming stripped 3 bases from V and 3 bases from J, with 7 bases between. As DNA, the CDR3 is TGTGCCAGCAGCTTGGAAGTAACAGATACGCAGTATTTT. Amino acid sequence: CASSLEVTDTQYF.

The gene calls are TRBV5-8 and TRBJ1-1; 7 bases are a match to TRBD1. Per the germline V gene, CDR1 is SGHTS and CDR2 is YDEGEE. CDR3 length: 15 residues. The V and J ends lost 4 bases and 0 bases, in that order; junction bases with no gene match: 6. For the CDR3, the DNA is TGTGCCAGCAGCAGGGGGCAATATGTGAACACTGAAGCTTTCTTT. Translating gives CASSRGQYVNTEAFF.

The chain employs TRBV30 and TRBJ1-6; the D gene is possibly TRBD1 (5 bases). The CDR3 is made up of 16 amino acids. Trimming pared 1 base from V and 8 bases from J, leaving 18 bases between. Per the germline V gene, CDR1 is GTSNPN and CDR2 is SVGIG (reference sequence). CDR3 loop: CAWSDGLTGGYSPLHF. The DNA for the CDR3 is TGTGCCTGGAGTGATGGACTGACGGGGGGTTATTCACCCCTCCACTTT. The variable domain in full, with the rest retrieved from reference TRBV30 and TRBJ1-6, is SQTIHQWPATLVQPVGSPLSLECTVEGTSNPNLYWYRQAAGRGLQLLFYSVGIGQISSEVPQNLSASRPQDRQFILSSKKLLLSDSGFYLCAWSDGLTGGYSPLHFGNGTRLTVT.

This clone showed up just once. This chain uses TRBV10-3 with TRBJ2-1; D possibly uses TRBD1 or TRBD2 (12 bases each). Germline loops: CDR1 ENHRY, CDR2 SYGVKD. The CDR3 loop spans 22 amino acids. Trimming shortened V by 4 bases and J by 1 base, and 32 bases separated the two germline ends. In nucleotides, the CDR3 is TGTGCCATCAGTGGGGGACAGGGGGCGAGGACTAGCGGGACCGGGTCCTACAATGAGCAGTTCTTC. Protein sequence: CAISGGQGARTSGTGSYNEQFF.

The V call is TRBV19, the J call TRBJ1-5; D is uncertain. Trimming cost V 2 bases and J 3 bases, with 11 bases left between them. The CDR3 consists of 15 residues. The germline gives CDR1 LNHDA, CDR2 SQIVND (reference sequence). The CDR3 DNA is TGTGCCAGTAGTATAAGGAGAGGAGCCAATCAGCCCCAGCATTTT. The encoded protein is CASSIRRGANQPQHF.

V usage is TRBV7-2 and J usage is TRBJ2-3, with 8 bases lining up with TRBD2. Losses at the gene ends were 6 bases for V and 4 bases for J; bases not matched to a gene: 6. Germline values: CDR1 SGHTA, CDR2 FQGNSA. The CDR3 consists of 14 residues. As DNA, the CDR3 is TGTGCCAGCAGTAGAGCGGGAGTTGCAGATACGCAGTATTTT. It codes for CASSRAGVADTQYF.

The genes are TRBV28 and TRBJ1-5; D gene ambiguous. This CDR3 region has 16 residues. V gave up 8 bases and J gave up 0 bases, with 17 bases separating them. The germline V gene encodes CDR1 MDHEN and CDR2 SYDVKM. The CDR3 protein is CASLPLLAYSNQPQHF. DNA for the CDR3: TGTGCCAGCCTACCGTTGTTGGCATATAGCAATCAGCCCCAGCATTTT. Supplemented by reference TRBV28 and TRBJ1-5, the full variable domain reads DVKVTQSSRYLVKRTGEKVFLECVQDMDHENMFWYRQDPGLGLRLIYFSYDVKMKEKGDIPEGYSVSREKKERFSLILESASTNQTSMYLCASLPLLAYSNQPQHFGDGTRLSIL.

About this clone itself: In the same sample, other DNA sequences code for this CDR3. This chain connects TRBV7-8 to TRBJ2-3; weak D call: TRBD2 (6 bases). The CDR3 is made up of 15 amino acids. The germline V gene has CDR1 SGHVS and CDR2 FQNEAQ. The ends were cut back, 6 bases at V and 1 base at J, with 14 bases in the middle. DNA of the CDR3: TGTGCCAGCAGACCATCGGGGACTGGCACAGATACGCAGTATTTT. Its translation: CASRPSGTGTDTQYF.

This clone was detected only once. The chain is built from TRBV5-6 and TRBJ1-1; no clear D. The germline V gene encodes CDR1 SGHDT and CDR2 YYEEEE. V dropped 5 bases and J dropped 8 bases, with 19 bases sitting between them. The CDR3 spans 14 residues. CDR3 loop: CASRLGNGVVEAFF. For the CDR3, the DNA is TGTGCCAGCAGGCTCGGAAATGGGGTGGTGGAAGCTTTCTTT. The entire variable domain, with the rest obtained from reference TRBV5-6 and TRBJ1-1, is as follows: DAGVTQSPTHLIKTRGQQVTLRCSPKSGHDTVSWYQQALGQGPQFIFQYYEEEERQRGNFPDRFSGHQFPNYSSELNVNALLLGDSALYLCASRLGNGVVEAFFGQGTRLTVV.

The chain employs TRBV7-9 and TRBJ1-1, with 8 bases identical to TRBD1. Germline values: CDR1 SEHNR, CDR2 FQNEAQ (reference sequence). V trimming: 7 bases; J trimming: 0 bases; junction bases outside the gene matches: 10. The CDR3 contains 16 residues. For the CDR3, the DNA is TGTGCCAGCACCGTGGGACAGGCCTACCTGAACACTGAAGCTTTCTTT. It codes for CASTVGQAYLNTEAFF.